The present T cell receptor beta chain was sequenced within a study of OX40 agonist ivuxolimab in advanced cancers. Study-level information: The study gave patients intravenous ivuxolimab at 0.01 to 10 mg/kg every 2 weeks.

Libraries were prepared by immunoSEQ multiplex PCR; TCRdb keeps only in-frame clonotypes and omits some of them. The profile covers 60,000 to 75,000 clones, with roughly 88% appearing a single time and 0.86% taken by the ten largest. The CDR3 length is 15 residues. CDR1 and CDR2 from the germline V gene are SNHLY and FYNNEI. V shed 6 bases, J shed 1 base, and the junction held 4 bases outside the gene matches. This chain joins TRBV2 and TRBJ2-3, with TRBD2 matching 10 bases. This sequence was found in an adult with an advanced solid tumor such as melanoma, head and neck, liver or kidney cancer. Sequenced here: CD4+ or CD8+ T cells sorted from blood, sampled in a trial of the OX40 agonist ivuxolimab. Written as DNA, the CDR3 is TGTGCCAGCAGACTTGGACTAGCGGGCACAGATACGCAGTATTTT. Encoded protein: CASRLGLAGTDTQYF. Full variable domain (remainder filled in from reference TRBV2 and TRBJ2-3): EPEVTQTPSHQVTQMGQEVILRCVPISNHLYFYWYRQILGQKVEFLVSFYNNEISEKSEIFDDQFSVERPDGSNFTLKIRSTKLEDSAMYFCASRLGLAGTDTQYFGPGTRLTVL.